One sample yielded the 5 T cell receptor beta chains listed below, sequenced in a study of breast tumors, draining lymph nodes, adjacent tissues. One entry per CDR3 protein results from TCRdb running MiXCR on the multiplex PCR reads. The sample has about 35,000 distinct CDR3 sequences, around a third seen once. The source material was breast tumor tissue. The receptor set was obtained from a female donor with breast cancer. Some clones in this sample may be carry-over from other donors' samples.

The chain combines TRBV11-2 with TRBJ2-1; D is perhaps TRBD1 or TRBD2 (5 bases each). Trimming removed 6 bases from V and 8 bases from J, with 23 bases in between. CDR1 is SGHAT, CDR2 FQNNGV, per germline. The CDR3 totals 16 residues. The CDR3 sequence is CASRPKGLKRRDEQFF. The CDR3 DNA reads as TGTGCCAGCAGGCCCAAGGGGCTAAAGAGGCGGGATGAGCAGTTCTTC.

The V and J genes are TRBV28 and TRBJ2-1, with TRBD2 identical over 7 bases. V gave up 7 bases and J gave up 7 bases; unmatched junction bases: 7. In germline, CDR1 is MDHEN, CDR2 SYDVKM. This CDR3 contains 13 residues. The CDR3 loop is CASMEAGENEQFF. As DNA, the CDR3 is TGTGCCAGCATGGAGGCGGGAGAGAATGAGCAGTTCTTC.

The V call is TRBV20-1, the J call TRBJ2-5; D is possibly TRBD1 or TRBD2 (7 bases each). This CDR3 contains 14 residues. Germline V lookup: CDR1 DFQATT, CDR2 SNEGSKA (reference sequence). The V gene lost 4 bases and the J gene lost 4 bases, with 16 bases spanning the gap. This chain's CDR3 is CSATPTGRGETQYF. The DNA for the CDR3 is TGCAGTGCTACCCCGACAGGGAGGGGAGAGACCCAGTACTTC.

In its sample, this clonotype was seen many times. The rearrangement uses TRBV7-8 and TRBJ2-7; 7 nucleotides match TRBD1. J lost 3 bases, V lost 2 bases, and 4 bases had no gene match. CDR1 and CDR2 (germline): SGHVS, FQNEAQ. The CDR3 has 14 residues. The CDR3 DNA reads as TGTGCCAGCAGCTTAAATGGACAGGTCTACGAGCAGTACTTC. Amino acids: CASSLNGQVYEQYF. The full variable domain, rest sourced from reference TRBV7-8 and TRBJ2-7, is GAGVSQSPRYKVAKRGQDVALRCDPISGHVSLFWYQQALGQGPEFLTYFQNEAQLDKSGLPSDRFFAERPEGSVSTLKIQRTQQEDSAVYLCASSLNGQVYEQYFGPGTRLTVT.

The chain employs TRBV20-1 and TRBJ2-4; a possible D gene is TRBD1 (6 bases). The germline V gene encodes CDR1 DFQATT and CDR2 SNEGSKA (reference sequence). The CDR3 is made up of 14 amino acids. V was trimmed by 5 bases and J by 1 base, leaving 12 bases between them. CDR3 in amino acids: CSAHRADAKNIQYF. The CDR3 bases are TGCAGTGCTCACAGGGCCGATGCCAAAAACATTCAGTACTTC.